This is a list of T cell receptor beta chains from one sample in a study of T cell repertoires in cytomegalovirus infection. Which antigens these TCRs recognize remains unknown. MiXCR was run by TCRdb on the reads, yielding one entry per CDR3 protein. The table has roughly 110,000 distinct CDR3 sequences, roughly 30% seen once. Sequenced here: CD8+ T cells from cultured PBMCs, sampled from culture after CMV antigen stimulation. The source of these receptors is a human donor in good health (CMV status not recorded). Some clones in this sample may be carry-over from other donors' samples. Both conserved end residues are part of each CDR3.

TRBV6-2/TRBV6-3	TRBJ1-1	CATTGVFKFLNTEAFF
TRBV14	TRBJ2-1	CASSQDRRWEQFF
TRBV4-3	TRBJ2-5	CASSQDKTGKGTQYF
TRBV7-9	TRBJ2-7	CASSQEGPPGVAEQYF
TRBV27	TRBJ1-5	CASGNLGSNQPQHF
TRBV11-2	TRBJ2-6	CASSSQSDLTGGSSGANVLTF
TRBV4-3	TRBJ1-3	CASSQTVGDGGNTIYF
TRBV12-3/TRBV12-4	TRBJ1-4	CASSFHGPNEKLFF
TRBV12-3/TRBV12-4	TRBJ2-7	CASSLSVSLYEQYF
TRBV28	TRBJ1-2	CASSSDRDRVVGYTF
TRBV7-2	TRBJ2-1	CASSLVCSASGRYNEQFF
TRBV5-4	TRBJ2-1	CASSLALGTNNEQFF
TRBV20-1	TRBJ2-1	CSAKGLAGRNNEQFF
TRBV12-3/TRBV12-4	TRBJ1-2	CASSFAPYRGNNYGYTF
TRBV4-3	TRBJ2-3	CASSQVLDRYTDTQYF
TRBV4-2	TRBJ2-3	CASSQERAGALQDTQYF
TRBV29-1	TRBJ1-2	CSVSDRNYGYTF
TRBV19	TRBJ1-1	CASSIVGTGKVDTEAFF
TRBV2	TRBJ1-5	CASSERPGGDQPQHF
TRBV19	TRBJ1-4	CASSPRGLNNEKLFF
TRBV20-1	TRBJ1-1	CSARDPTTGLNTEAFF
TRBV28	TRBJ2-1	CASSLGGAGYNEQFF
TRBV4-1	TRBJ1-2	CASSQDAQGENYGYTF
TRBV6-1	TRBJ2-2	CASSEVGPPFGELFF
TRBV7-9	TRBJ2-3	CASSFGTSGGPTDTQYF
TRBV6-2/TRBV6-3	TRBJ1-5	CASSDMRNQPQHF
TRBV6-6	TRBJ2-5	CASSYSGGALVVVTQYF
TRBV7-6	TRBJ2-1	CASSLVRGPSYNEQFF